These 21 T cell receptor beta chains originate from one sample sequenced in a study of response to subunit inactivated influenza vaccine. TCRdb reprocessed the RT-PCR reads with MiXCR, giving one entry per CDR3 protein. This repertoire shows roughly 500,000 distinct CDR3 sequences, approximately 16% found once; its top ten account for approximately 3%. Sequenced material: CD4+ T cells sorted from PBMCs, taken around 25 months after vaccination. Receptor source: a man between 50 and 69 years old who received an inactivated influenza vaccine.

This clonotype was seen more than once but under ten times. This sequence joins TRBV7-2 and TRBJ1-6; the match to TRBD1 covers 9 bases. The CDR3 spans 16 residues. V shed 2 bases and J 6 bases; nucleotides not matched to a gene: 5. The germline V gene has CDR1 SGHTA and CDR2 FQGNSA. The CDR3 reads CASSLSGTGSNSPLHF. CDR3 DNA: TGTGCCAGCAGCTTATCCGGGACAGGGAGTAATTCACCCCTCCACTTT.

There are a few counts of this clonotype. The V gene is TRBV29-1, the J gene TRBJ2-7, with 11 bases identical to TRBD2. Looked up from germline, CDR1 is SQVTM and CDR2 is ANQGSEA. V was pared by 6 bases and J by 6 bases, with 13 bases of the junction left unmatched. The CDR3 sequence is 15 residues long. This CDR3 reads CSVAHRDLAGGEQYF. The CDR3 DNA reads TGCAGCGTAGCTCACAGGGACCTAGCGGGAGGCGAGCAGTACTTC.

This clonotype was detected only a few times. This chain links TRBV9 with TRBJ2-7; 9 bases line up with TRBD1. The V and J ends lost 3 bases and 7 bases, in that order; junction bases with no gene match: 8. Germline assignment: CDR1 SGDLS and CDR2 YYNGEE. The CDR3 sequence is 14 residues long. CDR3 nucleotides: TGTGCCAGCAGCGCCACAGGGGGCTTCGGGGAGCAGTACTTC. Its translation: CASSATGGFGEQYF.

This clonotype has a single count. CDR3 DNA sequence: TGTGCCAGCAGTTCTAGGGGTGGCGAGCAGTACTTC. Protein sequence: CASSSRGGEQYF. V usage is TRBV6-6 and J usage is TRBJ2-7; the D gene is possibly TRBD1 (5 bases). This CDR3 has 12 amino acids. V lost 4 bases and J lost 6, with 10 bases in between. In germline, CDR1 is MNHNY, CDR2 SVGAGI (reference sequence).

Only a few counts were recorded for this clonotype. The rearrangement joins TRBV6-1 to TRBJ2-3, with D possibly matching TRBD2 (6 bases). Germline CDR1 is MNHNS and CDR2 is SASEGT. This CDR3 region has 15 residues. Between the trimmed V and J ends, which lost 8 bases and 1 base, there was a span of 16 bases. This CDR3 is CASLSVPGGTDTQYF. The DNA of the CDR3 is TGTGCCAGCCTTTCAGTCCCGGGGGGCACAGATACGCAGTATTTT.

This clonotype was counted a few times. The rearrangement links TRBV7-6 to TRBJ2-1; possibly TRBD1 for D (5 bases). The CDR3 loop spans 15 amino acids. Deletions cut 1 base from V and 3 bases from J, with 10 bases between. CDR1 SGHVS and CDR2 FNYEAQ come from the germline V gene. For the CDR3, the DNA is TGTGCCAGCAGCTTAGGCAGGGTGGGCTACAATGAGCAGTTCTTC. It codes for CASSLGRVGYNEQFF.

V gene TRBV7-2 combines with J gene TRBJ1-1, with D tentatively TRBD1 (6 bases). The CDR3 is 16 amino acids. Between the trimmed V and J ends, which lost 1 base and 4 bases, there was a span of 16 bases. The V gene's germline CDR1 is SGHTA and CDR2 FQGNSA. The CDR3 spells CASSLVGGAVATEAFF. CDR3 in DNA: TGTGCCAGCAGCTTAGTGGGGGGGGCGGTGGCCACTGAAGCTTTCTTT.

This clonotype was recorded a few times. V usage is TRBV12-3 or TRBV12-4 and J usage is TRBJ2-7; a weak D match, TRBD2 (5 bases). The length of the CDR3 is 15 residues. V was shortened by 2 bases and J by 7 bases, with 18 bases between the two germline ends. The CDR3 loop is CASSLSGERGSEQYF. The DNA of the CDR3 is TGTGCCAGCAGTTTAAGTGGGGAACGGGGAAGTGAGCAGTACTTC.

This clonotype was observed many times. V gene TRBV5-6 combines with J gene TRBJ2-1; D is unresolved. The CDR3 is 18 residues long. Looked up from germline, CDR1 is SGHDT and CDR2 is YYEEEE. The germline V and J ends were trimmed by 5 bases and 1 base, with 22 bases remaining between them. The CDR3 DNA reads TGTGCCAGCAGTTCCACGAGCACGGGTAAGGGTTCCTACAATGAGCAGTTCTTC. Translating it yields CASSSTSTGKGSYNEQFF.

This clonotype was found a few times. The chain recombines TRBV4-2 with TRBJ2-1; D not resolved. The CDR3 extends over 15 amino acids. Germline V gene lookup returns CDR1 LGHNA and CDR2 YNFKEQ. Deletions cut 0 bases from V and 7 bases from J, with 13 bases between. DNA of the CDR3: TGTGCCAGCAGCCAAGATCTTGGCAACCTAAATGAGCAGTTCTTC. Translating gives CASSQDLGNLNEQFF.

This clonotype was seen a handful of times. V is TRBV12-3 or TRBV12-4 and J is TRBJ2-3; no firm D call. Trimming took off 7 bases at V and 5 bases at J, with 13 bases between the two ends. This CDR3 spans 13 amino acids. The CDR3: CASTLRLGDTQYF. For the CDR3, the DNA is TGTGCCAGCACCCTCCGTCTGGGAGATACGCAGTATTTT.

V usage is TRBV28 and J usage is TRBJ2-7; weak D call: TRBD2 (5 bases). CDR3 length equals 15 residues. Trimming shortened V by 6 bases and J by 0 bases, and 15 bases separated the two germline ends. The V gene's germline CDR1 is MDHEN and CDR2 SYDVKM. CDR3 amino acids: CASRDTGGSSYEQYF. DNA of the CDR3: TGTGCCAGCAGGGATACTGGCGGGTCCTCCTACGAGCAGTACTTC.

The chain combines TRBV4-1 with TRBJ2-5; D remains ambiguous. This CDR3 contains 14 residues. V was cut by 1 base and J by 1 base, with 7 bases left in between. Germline lookup yields CDR1 MGHRA and CDR2 YSYEKL. CDR3 in amino acids: CASSQGVIQETQYF. CDR3 bases: TGCGCCAGCAGCCAAGGGGTAATCCAAGAGACCCAGTACTTC.

This chain joins TRBV12-3 or TRBV12-4 and TRBJ2-2; TRBD1 matches at 9 bases. This CDR3 has 15 residues. Trimming cost V 6 bases and J 5 bases; bases outside gene matches: 7. This CDR3 is CASRGTGSETGELFF. The CDR3 nucleotides read TGTGCCAGCAGAGGGACAGGGAGCGAAACCGGGGAGCTGTTTTTT.

The V and J genes are TRBV5-1 and TRBJ2-5; 8 bases map to TRBD1. This CDR3 is built from 15 residues. The V and J ends lost 3 bases and 3 bases, in that order; junction bases with no gene match: 7. Germline CDR1 reads SGHRS; CDR2 reads YFSETQ. The CDR3 sequence: CASSWGRGREETQYF. The CDR3 coding sequence is TGCGCCAGCAGCTGGGGCAGGGGGCGTGAAGAGACCCAGTACTTC.

V and J are TRBV6-6 and TRBJ2-3, with 7 bases lining up with TRBD2. The V segment lost 8 bases and the J segment 3 bases; nucleotides outside the gene matches: 5. This CDR3 region has 13 residues. The germline CDR1 and CDR2 sequences are MNHNY and SVGAGI (reference sequence). In DNA, the CDR3 is TGTGCCAGCGCGGGGGAGGGGACAGATACGCAGTATTTT. Translated, it gives CASAGEGTDTQYF.

This clonotype was observed many times. The chain is built from TRBV28 and TRBJ2-4; the D gene could be TRBD1 or TRBD2 (6 bases each). Trimming removed 5 bases from V and 0 bases from J, with 14 bases in between. This CDR3 has 16 amino acids. CDR1 is MDHEN, CDR2 SYDVKM, per germline. CDR3 in DNA: TGTGCCAGCAGTGGCCGGGGGCCACTAGCCAAAAACATTCAGTACTTC. It is translated as CASSGRGPLAKNIQYF.

The gene calls are TRBV7-9 and TRBJ2-5; D unclear. From germline, CDR1 is SEHNR and CDR2 FQNEAQ (reference sequence). The CDR3 is made up of 15 amino acids. Between the trimmed V and J ends, which lost 0 bases and 3 bases, there was a span of 11 bases. The CDR3 region is CASSLALREEETQYF. The CDR3 bases are TGTGCCAGCAGCTTAGCACTTAGAGAAGAAGAGACCCAGTACTTC.

The chain has TRBV5-1 and TRBJ2-1; possibly TRBD2 for D (5 bases). V lost 1 base and J 4 bases, leaving 9 bases between the germline ends. Germline V gives CDR1 SGHRS, CDR2 YFSETQ. This CDR3 has 14 residues. Here the CDR3 reads CASSLQTTYNEQFF. The CDR3 DNA is TGCGCCAGCAGCTTGCAGACTACTTACAATGAGCAGTTCTTC.

This clonotype was seen more than once but under ten times. V gene TRBV6-1 combines with J gene TRBJ2-1, with 9 bases identical to TRBD2. Germline-derived CDR1 and CDR2 are MNHNS and SASEGT. J was trimmed by 3 bases and V by 5 bases; bases with no gene match: 2. This CDR3 region has 14 residues. The CDR3 is CASSKRGVYNEQFF. The CDR3, as DNA: TGTGCCAGCAGTAAGCGGGGGGTCTACAATGAGCAGTTCTTC.

The V and J genes are TRBV20-1 and TRBJ2-7; D is undetermined. V gave up 6 bases and J gave up 3 bases, with 12 bases separating them. This CDR3 region has 12 residues. Germline V gene data show CDR1 as DFQATT and CDR2 as SNEGSKA (reference sequence). CDR3 bases: TGCAGTGCGTCGGGCGAGTACTACGAGCAGTACTTC. Its translation is CSASGEYYEQYF.